This TCR beta chain stems from a study of T cell changes during pregnancy in multiple sclerosis. Sequencing was performed with immunoSEQ multiplex PCR; in TCRdb, only in-frame clones are kept and a portion is missing. Of 20,000 to 25,000 clones in the sample, roughly 89% are singletons; the top ten hold roughly 5%. V shed 9 bases and J 7 bases; nucleotides not matched to a gene: 11. From germline, CDR1 is MNHNS and CDR2 SASEGT. The CDR3 length is 15 residues. This TCR was sampled from a female donor in good health, enrolled as a control in a pregnancy study. V is TRBV6-1 and J is TRBJ2-2; 10 bases map to TRBD2. Sequencing used CD8+ T cells from peripheral blood mononuclear cells, obtained in the second trimester of pregnancy. CDR3 coding DNA: TGTGCCAGTCGTCCCTTAGCGGGAGGTGGCGGGGAGCTGTTTTTT. Amino acid sequence: CASRPLAGGGGELFF.